The table lists the clone carrying this TCR beta chain with a few counts. Amplified regions were TCR beta CDR3 sequences from RNA transcripts. Primed by the HTBI set, a first-round RT-PCR was run on the TCR CDR3. TCRdb re-derived calls from the multiplex PCR reads in MiXCR, one entry per CDR3 protein. The sample contains 300,000 to 500,000 distinct CDR3 sequences, about 14% of which appear only once. The CDR3 is 16 amino acids. Germline CDR1 MNHNS, CDR2 SASEGT. Trimming removed 6 bases from V and 5 bases from J; junction bases left unmatched: 11. The record originates from a study of T cells in Graves' hyperthyroidism and ophthalmopathy. Every diagnosis used clinical symptoms, serum thyroxine and TRAb, thyroid ultrasound and orbital computed tomography. Isolation of PBMCs was performed on around 10 ml fresh peripheral blood.

The J gene is TRBJ1-2, the V gene TRBV6-1, with 11 bases matching TRBD1. The clonotype was recovered from a man aged 45 to 65 with Graves' ophthalmopathy. Sequenced input: blood. The CDR3 region is CASSALGGTGGYGYTF. The DNA for the CDR3 is TGTGCCAGCAGCGCCTTAGGCGGGACAGGGGGTTATGGCTACACCTTC.